These 25 T cell receptor beta chains share one sample of origin, sequenced in a study of blood T cells in healthy people across ages. A sample-barcoded 5' primer and a J-beta primer mix were used in a second PCR of roughly 7 to 11 cycles. TCRdb used MiXCR to reprocess the 5' RACE reads, holding one entry per CDR3 protein. Among over 500,000 distinct CDR3 sequences listed, approximately 52% were seen once. Sequenced: blood. The receptors shown here come from a woman older than 75 in good health.

This clonotype was counted ten times or more. The rearrangement joins TRBV7-9 to TRBJ2-7, with TRBD2 matching 9 bases. Trimming took 6 bases from V and 3 from J; bases not matched to a gene: 9. CDR1 and CDR2 (germline): SEHNR, FQNEAQ (reference sequence). The length of the CDR3 is 15 residues. This CDR3 is CASSIRLAGLYEQYF. The CDR3 bases are TGTGCCAGCAGTATCCGGCTAGCGGGACTCTACGAGCAGTACTTC.

The chain recombines TRBV20-1 with TRBJ2-4; D gene ambiguous. V was clipped by 5 bases and J by 13 bases, with 18 bases between them. Germline V gives CDR1 DFQATT, CDR2 SNEGSKA (reference sequence). This CDR3 contains 12 residues. DNA for the CDR3: TGCAGTGCTGACCGTGCAGTAAGTGAGCAGTACTTC. Translation: CSADRAVSEQYF.

For this clonotype: With a much larger clone just one base away, this may be a read error. This rearrangement joins TRBV20-1 to TRBJ2-2; 7 bases are shared with TRBD2. In germline, CDR1 is DFQATT, CDR2 SNEGSKA (reference sequence). The ends lost 3 bases at V and 3 bases at J; junction bases unmatched: 4. The CDR3 has 14 amino acids. CDR3 residues: CSARTSRDTGELFF. CDR3 in DNA: TGCAGTGCTAGGACTAGCAGGGACACCGGGGAGCTGTTTTTT.

The count of this clonotype is one. The DNA of the CDR3 is TGTGCCAGCAGCTCGACTGACCGCAGGGACGAGCAGTACTTC. Its protein is CASSSTDRRDEQYF. The chain is built from TRBV7-9 and TRBJ2-5, with D possibly being TRBD1 (5 bases). The J call may be faulty, since TRBJ2-7 better matches the DNA end. The CDR3 length is 14 residues. In germline, CDR1 is SEHNR, CDR2 FQNEAQ (reference sequence).

A few counts support this clonotype. It may be a read error: a sequence one base away is much more abundant. The genes are TRBV7-2 and TRBJ2-1; tentatively, D is TRBD1 (6 bases). The DNA matches TRBJ2-7 better at its end, which makes the J call doubtful. The CDR3 has 15 residues. Germline CDR1 reads SGHTA; CDR2 reads FQGNSA. CDR3 nucleotide sequence: TGTGCCAGCAGCTCACTGGGGGCTGCCTACAATGAGCAGTACTTC. Translating it yields CASSSLGAAYNEQYF.

This clonotype has just a few counts. The V call is TRBV7-9, the J call TRBJ2-5, with 8 bases fitting TRBD1. Trimming at V came to 5 bases and at J to 3 bases, leaving 5 bases not matched to a gene. The length of the CDR3 is 14 residues. Germline V lookup: CDR1 SEHNR, CDR2 FQNEAQ (reference sequence). This chain's CDR3 is CASSPRTGKETQYF. DNA of the CDR3: TGTGCCAGCAGCCCAAGGACAGGGAAAGAGACCCAGTACTTC. Filled out from reference TRBV7-9 and TRBJ2-5, the complete variable domain reads DTGVSQNPRHKITKRGQNVTFRCDPISEHNRLYWYRQTLGQGPEFLTYFQNEAQLEKSRLLSDRFSAERPKGSFSTLEIQRTEQGDSAMYLCASSPRTGKETQYFGPGTRLLVL.

This chain links TRBV7-9 with TRBJ2-1; tentative D call: TRBD2 (6 bases). Germline assignment: CDR1 SEHNR and CDR2 FQNEAQ (reference sequence). CDR3 length: 16 residues. With 1 base removed from V and 0 bases from J, the gap between germline ends came to 10 bases. The CDR3 DNA sequence: TGTGCCAGCAGCTTAGGGGACGGGGGCTCCTACAATGAGCAGTTCTTC. This gives the protein CASSLGDGGSYNEQFF.

V gene TRBV6-2 or TRBV6-3 combines with J gene TRBJ2-5; D remains unclear. This CDR3 is 13 amino acids long. The germline V gene has CDR1 MNHEY and CDR2 SVGEGT. Trimming took 5 bases from V and 5 from J, leaving 12 bases between them. The CDR3, as DNA: TGTGCCAGCAGTGGACCGGGCGGCGAGACCCAGTACTTC. Translated, it gives CASSGPGGETQYF.

The chain is built from TRBV18 and TRBJ2-4, with D possibly matching TRBD1 (6 bases). Germline V gene lookup returns CDR1 KGHSH and CDR2 LQKENI. V was pared by 5 bases and J by 13 bases, with 24 bases between. The CDR3 is made up of 15 amino acids. The CDR3 DNA is TGTGCCAGCTCATTACAAGCAACAGGGAACCCTAGACAGTACTTC. Protein: CASSLQATGNPRQYF.

This clonotype appeared many times. This chain connects TRBV12-3 or TRBV12-4 to TRBJ2-7; D not resolved. The ends were cut back, 6 bases at V and 10 bases at J, with 16 bases in the middle. The length of the CDR3 is 12 residues. This chain's CDR3 is CASSMIRAHQYF. CDR3 DNA: TGTGCCAGCAGCATGATCCGGGCCCATCAGTACTTC.

This clonotype has a handful of counts. The chain couples TRBV7-2 to TRBJ2-5; D might be TRBD2 (5 bases). CDR3 size: 14 residues. In germline, CDR1 is SGHTA, CDR2 FQGNSA. Trimming shortened V by 4 bases and J by 1 base, and 10 bases separated the two germline ends. Here the CDR3 DNA reads TGTGCCAGCAGCTCGTCCGCGGGCCAAGAGACCCAGTACTTC. It encodes CASSSSAGQETQYF.

This clonotype occurred many times. J is TRBJ2-5 and V is TRBV20-1, with D unresolved. Germline V gene sequence: CDR1 DFQATT, CDR2 SNEGSKA (reference sequence). The CDR3 length is 11 residues. The V gene lost 4 bases and the J gene lost 7 bases, with 10 bases spanning the gap. CDR3 amino acids: CSATLNPTQYF. The DNA of the CDR3 is TGCAGTGCTACCCTAAATCCGACCCAGTACTTC.

This clonotype was recorded at least ten times. The chain uses TRBV20-1 and TRBJ2-3; 13 bases are shared with TRBD2. The germline CDR1 and CDR2 sequences are DFQATT and SNEGSKA (reference sequence). The CDR3 consists of 16 residues. V was clipped by 6 bases and J by 2 bases; unmatched bases: 8. The CDR3 DNA is TGCAGTGCCACACCGGGACTAGCGGGAAACACAGATACGCAGTATTTT. Translated: CSATPGLAGNTDTQYF.

The V and J genes are TRBV6-1 and TRBJ1-5, with D perhaps TRBD1 (6 bases). V was trimmed by 5 bases and J by 7 bases, leaving 15 bases between them. CDR3 length: 14 residues. CDR1 and CDR2 (germline): MNHNS, SASEGT. The CDR3 nucleotides read TGTGCCAGCAGTCCCCAGGGGCGCGGGCAGCCCCAGCATTTT. Amino acid sequence: CASSPQGRGQPQHF.

The table lists this clonotype with a count of one. This may be a read error, as it is one base from a much larger clone. The chain employs TRBV18 and TRBJ2-5; D is ambiguous. The CDR3 is 14 amino acids. V was trimmed by 3 bases and J by 1 base, leaving 9 bases between them. Germline V gene sequence: CDR1 KGHSH, CDR2 LQKENI. This CDR3 reads CASSPAPAQETQYF. The CDR3 nucleotides are TGTGCCAGCTCACCGGCGCCTGCCCAAGAGACCCAGTACTTC.

This clonotype was picked up a small number of times. This chain links TRBV5-1 with TRBJ1-4, with 7 bases lining up with TRBD1. V was pared by 3 bases and J by 2 bases, with 4 bases of the junction left unmatched. The CDR3 contains 15 residues. Germline CDR1 and CDR2: SGHRS and YFSETQ. The CDR3 loop is CASSYGDSTNEKLFF. In nucleotides, the CDR3 is TGCGCCAGCAGCTACGGGGACAGCACTAATGAAAAACTGTTTTTT.

The chain employs TRBV20-1 and TRBJ1-1; no firm D call. This CDR3 contains 15 residues. Germline V gene lookup returns CDR1 DFQATT and CDR2 SNEGSKA (reference sequence). Trimming left V 3 bases short and J 3 bases short, with 17 bases between. The CDR3 sequence is CSARPGGQADTEAFF. CDR3 DNA: TGCAGTGCTAGGCCGGGTGGGCAGGCGGACACTGAAGCTTTCTTT.

Comment on this clonotype: A junction boundary mismatches the germline segment, possibly from a read error. The rearrangement uses TRBV6-2 or TRBV6-3 and TRBJ2-5, with a tentative D call TRBD1 (7 bases). Germline V gene sequence: CDR1 MNHEY, CDR2 SVGEGT. The CDR3 extends over 17 amino acids. CDR3 DNA: TGTGCCAGCAGTTCCCCTCCACAGGGGAGGCACCAAGAGACCCAGTATTTC. It codes for CASSSPPQGRHQETQYF.

The V gene is TRBV29-1, the J gene TRBJ2-7, with TRBD2 matching over 8 bases. The J segment lost 1 base and the V segment lost 7 bases, leaving 9 bases of the junction unmatched. The germline CDR1 and CDR2 sequences are SQVTM and ANQGSEA. This CDR3 has 14 residues. The CDR3 is CSADTSGPSYEQYF. DNA of the CDR3: TGCAGCGCCGATACTAGCGGACCTTCCTACGAGCAGTACTTC.

J is TRBJ2-4 and V is TRBV28; 7 bases fit TRBD2. The DNA end is a closer match to TRBJ2-7, so the J assignment may be wrong. Germline values: CDR1 MDHEN, CDR2 SYDVKM. CDR3 length: 15 amino acids. The CDR3, as DNA: TGTGCCAGCAGTTTATCGTGGGAGGGTTTGAACGAGCAGTACTTC. This encodes CASSLSWEGLNEQYF.

This chain connects TRBV5-1 to TRBJ1-2; TRBD1 aligns across 7 bases. Germline V lookup: CDR1 SGHRS, CDR2 YFSETQ. V dropped 0 bases and J dropped 2; count of bases not matched to a gene: 7. The CDR3 consists of 16 residues. The CDR3 spells CASSLAFPTGNYGYTF. CDR3 DNA sequence: TGCGCCAGCAGCTTGGCCTTCCCGACAGGGAACTATGGCTACACCTTC. Drawing the rest from reference TRBV5-1 and TRBJ1-2, the complete variable domain is KAGVTQTPRYLIKTRGQQVTLSCSPISGHRSVSWYQQTPGQGLQFLFEYFSETQRNKGNFPGRFSGRQFSNSRSEMNVSTLELGDSALYLCASSLAFPTGNYGYTFGSGTRLTVV.

CDR3 sequence: CASSPSAGKKQETQYF. The CDR3 DNA reads as TGTGCCAGCTCACCATCGGCTGGGAAAAAGCAAGAGACCCAGTACTTC. The V call is TRBV18, the J call TRBJ2-5, with D hard to call. In germline, CDR1 is KGHSH, CDR2 LQKENI. There are 16 residues in the CDR3. Trimming removed 2 bases from V and 2 bases from J, with 15 bases in between.

This clonotype was seen at least ten times. The chain employs TRBV7-9 and TRBJ2-3; D is possibly TRBD2 (7 bases). The V gene lost 1 base and the J gene lost 2 bases, with 10 bases spanning the gap. CDR1 and CDR2 from the germline V gene are SEHNR and FQNEAQ (reference sequence). The CDR3 is made up of 15 amino acids. The CDR3 bases are TGTGCCAGCAGCTTAGAGGGGGGGCCCACAGATACGCAGTATTTT. Translating it yields CASSLEGGPTDTQYF.

V and J are TRBV7-9 and TRBJ1-3; possibly TRBD1 for D (5 bases). Trimming shortened V by 5 bases and J by 0 bases, and 17 bases separated the two germline ends. This CDR3 has 17 residues. Germline CDR1 is SEHNR and CDR2 is FQNEAQ (reference sequence). CDR3 sequence (DNA): TGTGCCAGCAGCCCCCTGGGACGGACCACCTCTGGAAACACCATATATTTT. It encodes CASSPLGRTTSGNTIYF.

The chain couples TRBV6-1 to TRBJ1-1, with 9 bases that match TRBD1. Germline V gene sequence: CDR1 MNHNS, CDR2 SASEGT. J gave up 7 bases and V 8 bases, and 5 bases lay outside the gene matches. The CDR3 contains 12 residues. The CDR3 coding sequence is TGTGCCAGCGACAGGGGGTCTGGTGAAGCTTTCTTT. Its translation: CASDRGSGEAFF.